This TCR beta chain was retrieved from a study of sequential checkpoint blockade in melanoma. TCRdb's table, derived via immunoSEQ multiplex PCR, lists solely in-frame clones and lacks some. The sample contains about 11,000 clones, less than 80% of which appear only once. Looked up from germline, CDR1 is SGDLS and CDR2 is YYNGEE. The CDR3 contains 18 residues. V lost 4 bases to trimming and J lost 0 bases; unmatched junction nucleotides: 13. As to treatment: randomized to nivolumab then ipilimumab (arm A) or the reverse (arm B). Sequenced here: CD8+ T cells sorted from blood (inferred from file names), sampled from a patient given nivolumab and ipilimumab in sequence. The source is a human donor with melanoma. The chain has TRBV9 and TRBJ1-2; 9 positions agree with TRBD1. Here the CDR3 DNA reads TGTGCCAGCAGCCCGGACAGGGGATCAGTATTAGCTAACTATGGCTACACCTTC. This encodes CASSPDRGSVLANYGYTF.